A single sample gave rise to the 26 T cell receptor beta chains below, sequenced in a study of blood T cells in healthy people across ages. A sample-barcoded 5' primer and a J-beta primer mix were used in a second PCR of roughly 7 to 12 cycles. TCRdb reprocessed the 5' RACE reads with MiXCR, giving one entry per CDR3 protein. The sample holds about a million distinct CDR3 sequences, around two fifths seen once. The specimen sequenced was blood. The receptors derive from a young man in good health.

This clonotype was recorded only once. CDR3 in amino acids: CASSYLDNYGYTF. The CDR3 DNA reads TGTGCCAGCAGTTACTTGGATAACTATGGCTACACCTTC. The chain uses TRBV6-5 and TRBJ1-2; D gene unclear. The CDR3 covers 13 residues. Trimming shortened V by 1 base and J by 1 base, and 4 bases separated the two germline ends. Germline values: CDR1 MNHEY, CDR2 SVGAGI.

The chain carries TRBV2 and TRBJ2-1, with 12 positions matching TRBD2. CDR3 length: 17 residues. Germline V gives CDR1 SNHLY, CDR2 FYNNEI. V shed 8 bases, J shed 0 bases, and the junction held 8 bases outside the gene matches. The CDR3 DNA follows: TGTGCCAGCCCAGGGACTAGCGGGCGGAGCTCCTACAATGAGCAGTTCTTC. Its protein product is CASPGTSGRSSYNEQFF.

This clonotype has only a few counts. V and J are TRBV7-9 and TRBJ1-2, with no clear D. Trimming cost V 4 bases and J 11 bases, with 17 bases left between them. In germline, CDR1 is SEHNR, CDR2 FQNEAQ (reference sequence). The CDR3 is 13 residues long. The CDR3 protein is CASSSTELLGYTF. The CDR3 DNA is TGTGCCAGCAGCTCAACAGAGCTATTGGGATACACCTTC.

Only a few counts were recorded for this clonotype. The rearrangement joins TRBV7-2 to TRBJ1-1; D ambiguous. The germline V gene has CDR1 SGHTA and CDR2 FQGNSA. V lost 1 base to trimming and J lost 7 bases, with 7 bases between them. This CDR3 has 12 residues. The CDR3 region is CASSLEMVEAFF. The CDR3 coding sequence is TGTGCCAGCAGCTTAGAGATGGTTGAAGCTTTCTTT.

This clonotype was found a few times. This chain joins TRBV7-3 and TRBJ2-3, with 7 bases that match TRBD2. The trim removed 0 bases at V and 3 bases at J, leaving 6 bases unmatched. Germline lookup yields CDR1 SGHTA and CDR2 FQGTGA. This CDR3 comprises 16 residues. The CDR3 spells CASSLTPPGGTDTQYF. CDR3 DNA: TGTGCCAGCAGCTTAACACCTCCCGGGGGGACAGATACGCAGTATTTT.

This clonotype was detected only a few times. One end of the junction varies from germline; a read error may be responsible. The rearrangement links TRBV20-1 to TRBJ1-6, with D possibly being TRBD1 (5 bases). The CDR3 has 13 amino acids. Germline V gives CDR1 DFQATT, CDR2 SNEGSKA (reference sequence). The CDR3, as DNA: TGCAGTGCTAGTCAGGGAATTAATTCACCCCCCCACTTT. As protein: CSASQGINSPPHF.

CDR3 DNA sequence: TGTGCCAGCAGCCTCCCGGTAGCCACTGAAGCTTTCTTT. Residues: CASSLPVATEAFF. The genes are TRBV7-9 and TRBJ1-1; no clear D. Germline V lookup: CDR1 SEHNR, CDR2 FQNEAQ (reference sequence). The length of the CDR3 is 13 residues. Trimming took 5 bases from V and 4 from J, leaving 11 bases between them.

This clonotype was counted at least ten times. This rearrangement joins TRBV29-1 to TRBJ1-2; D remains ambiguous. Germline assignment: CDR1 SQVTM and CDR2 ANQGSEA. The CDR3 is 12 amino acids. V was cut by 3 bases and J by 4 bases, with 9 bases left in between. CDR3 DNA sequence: TGCAGCGTTGACGGGATCCTCTATGGCTACACCTTC. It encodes CSVDGILYGYTF.

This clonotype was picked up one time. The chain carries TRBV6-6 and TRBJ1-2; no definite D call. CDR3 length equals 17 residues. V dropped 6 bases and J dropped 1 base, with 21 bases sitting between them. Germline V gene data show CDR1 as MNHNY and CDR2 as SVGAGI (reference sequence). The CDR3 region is CASRDSGGPMNNYGYTF. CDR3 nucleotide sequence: TGTGCCAGCAGAGACTCAGGAGGCCCTATGAATAACTATGGCTACACCTTC.

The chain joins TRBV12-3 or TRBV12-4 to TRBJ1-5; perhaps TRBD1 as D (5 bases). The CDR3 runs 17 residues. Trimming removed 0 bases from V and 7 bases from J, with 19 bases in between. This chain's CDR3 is CASSLALSRDSEQPQHF. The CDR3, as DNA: TGTGCCAGCAGTTTAGCGCTTAGCAGGGATTCGGAGCAGCCCCAGCATTTT.

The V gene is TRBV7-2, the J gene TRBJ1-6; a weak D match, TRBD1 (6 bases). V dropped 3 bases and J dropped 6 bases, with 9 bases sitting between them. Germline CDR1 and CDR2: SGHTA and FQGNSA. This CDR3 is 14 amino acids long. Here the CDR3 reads CASSFGQFNSPLHF. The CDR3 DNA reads TGTGCCAGCAGCTTCGGACAGTTTAATTCACCCCTCCACTTT.

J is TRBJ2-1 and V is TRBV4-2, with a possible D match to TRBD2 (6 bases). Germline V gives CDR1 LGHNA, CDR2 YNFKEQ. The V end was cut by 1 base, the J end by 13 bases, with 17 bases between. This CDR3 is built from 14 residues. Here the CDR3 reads CASSQANSFGTQFF. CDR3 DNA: TGTGCCAGCAGCCAAGCTAATAGTTTCGGGACTCAGTTCTTC.

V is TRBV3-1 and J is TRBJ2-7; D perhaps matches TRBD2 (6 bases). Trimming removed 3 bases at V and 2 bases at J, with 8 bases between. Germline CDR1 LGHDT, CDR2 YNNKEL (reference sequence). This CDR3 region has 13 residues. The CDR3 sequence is CASSHSGPYEQYF. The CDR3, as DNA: TGTGCCAGCAGCCATAGCGGACCCTACGAGCAGTACTTC.

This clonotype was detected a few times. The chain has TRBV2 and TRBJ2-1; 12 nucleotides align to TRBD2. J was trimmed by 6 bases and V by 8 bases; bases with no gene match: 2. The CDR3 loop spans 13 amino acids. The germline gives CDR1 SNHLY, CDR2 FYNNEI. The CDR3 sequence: CASGLAGFNEQFF. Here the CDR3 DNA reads TGTGCCAGCGGACTAGCGGGGTTCAATGAGCAGTTCTTC.

The DNA for the CDR3 is TGCGCCAGCAGCCAAGATACGGGTTACAGCTCCTACGAGCAGTACTTC. Protein sequence: CASSQDTGYSSYEQYF. The V gene is TRBV4-3, the J gene TRBJ2-7, with D hard to call. Germline-derived CDR1 and CDR2 are LGHNA and YSLEER. V was cut by 0 bases and J by 0 bases, with 12 bases left in between. This CDR3 has 16 residues.

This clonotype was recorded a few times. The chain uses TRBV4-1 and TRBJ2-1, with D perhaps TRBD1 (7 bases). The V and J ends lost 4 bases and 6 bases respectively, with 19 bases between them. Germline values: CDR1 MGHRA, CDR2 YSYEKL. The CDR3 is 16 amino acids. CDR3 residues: CASSPHDRDLVNEQFF. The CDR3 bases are TGCGCCAGCAGCCCCCACGACAGGGACTTAGTCAATGAGCAGTTCTTC.

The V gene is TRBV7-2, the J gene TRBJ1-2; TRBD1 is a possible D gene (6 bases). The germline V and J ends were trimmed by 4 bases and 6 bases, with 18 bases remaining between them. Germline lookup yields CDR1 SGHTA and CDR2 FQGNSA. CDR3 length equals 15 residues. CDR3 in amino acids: CASSSYTTGYDGYTF. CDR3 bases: TGTGCCAGCAGCTCGTATACTACAGGGTACGATGGCTACACCTTC.

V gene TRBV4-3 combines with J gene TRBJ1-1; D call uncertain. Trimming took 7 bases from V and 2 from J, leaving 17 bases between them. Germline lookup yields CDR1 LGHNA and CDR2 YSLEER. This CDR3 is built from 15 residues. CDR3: CASTPVGSGNTEAFF. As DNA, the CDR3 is TGCGCCAGCACCCCCGTCGGGTCTGGAAACACTGAAGCTTTCTTT.

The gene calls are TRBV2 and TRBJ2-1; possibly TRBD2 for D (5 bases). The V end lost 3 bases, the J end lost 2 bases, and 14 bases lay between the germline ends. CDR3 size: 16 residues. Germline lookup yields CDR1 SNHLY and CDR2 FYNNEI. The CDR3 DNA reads TGTGCCAGCAGTGATCGACGGGGTATCCCCTACAATGAGCAGTTCTTC. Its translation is CASSDRRGIPYNEQFF. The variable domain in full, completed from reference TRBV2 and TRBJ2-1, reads EPEVTQTPSHQVTQMGQEVILRCVPISNHLYFYWYRQILGQKVEFLVSFYNNEISEKSEIFDDQFSVERPDGSNFTLKIRSTKLEDSAMYFCASSDRRGIPYNEQFFGPGTRLTVL.

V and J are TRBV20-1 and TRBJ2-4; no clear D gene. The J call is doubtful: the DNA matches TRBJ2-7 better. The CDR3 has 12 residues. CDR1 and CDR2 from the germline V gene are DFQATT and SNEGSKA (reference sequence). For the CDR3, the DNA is TGCAGTGCTAGAGAGTCAACATACGAGCAGTACTTC. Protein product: CSARESTYEQYF.

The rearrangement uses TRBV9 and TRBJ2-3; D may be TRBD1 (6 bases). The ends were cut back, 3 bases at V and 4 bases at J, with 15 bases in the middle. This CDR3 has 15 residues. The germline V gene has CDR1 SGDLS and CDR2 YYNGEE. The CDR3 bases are TGTGCCAGCAGCGAGGGAACAGGGCTCTCAGATACGCAGTATTTT. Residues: CASSEGTGLSDTQYF.

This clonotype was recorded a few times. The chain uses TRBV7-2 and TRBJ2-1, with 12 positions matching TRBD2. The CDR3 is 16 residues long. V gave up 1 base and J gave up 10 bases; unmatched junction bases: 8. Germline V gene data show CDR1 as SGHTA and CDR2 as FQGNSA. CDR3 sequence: CASSLVWGTSGQEQFF. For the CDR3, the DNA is TGTGCCAGCAGCTTAGTATGGGGGACTAGCGGGCAAGAGCAGTTCTTC.

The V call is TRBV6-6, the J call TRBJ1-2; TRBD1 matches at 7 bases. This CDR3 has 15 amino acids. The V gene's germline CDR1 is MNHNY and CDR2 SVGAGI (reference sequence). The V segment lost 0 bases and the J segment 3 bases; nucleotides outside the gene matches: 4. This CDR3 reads CASSYSARGDYGYTF. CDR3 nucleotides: TGTGCCAGCAGTTACTCAGCCAGGGGGGACTATGGCTACACCTTC.

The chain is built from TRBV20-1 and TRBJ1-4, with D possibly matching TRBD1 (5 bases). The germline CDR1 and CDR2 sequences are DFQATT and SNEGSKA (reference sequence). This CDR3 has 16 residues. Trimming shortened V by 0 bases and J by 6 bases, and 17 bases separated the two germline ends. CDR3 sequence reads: CSARDLKTGGDEKLFF. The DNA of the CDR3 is TGCAGTGCTAGAGATCTTAAAACGGGAGGGGATGAAAAACTGTTTTTT.

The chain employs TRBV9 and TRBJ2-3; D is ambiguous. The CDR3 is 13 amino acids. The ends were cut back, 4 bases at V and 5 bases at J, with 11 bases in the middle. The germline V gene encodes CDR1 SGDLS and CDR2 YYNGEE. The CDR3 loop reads CASSPPVRDTQYF. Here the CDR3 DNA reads TGTGCCAGCAGCCCGCCGGTTCGAGATACGCAGTATTTT.

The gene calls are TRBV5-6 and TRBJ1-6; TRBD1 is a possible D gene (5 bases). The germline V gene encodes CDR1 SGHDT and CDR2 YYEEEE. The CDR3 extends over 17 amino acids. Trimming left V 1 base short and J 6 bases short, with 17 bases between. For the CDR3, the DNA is TGTGCCAGCAGCTTGAGTACTTTCACAGGAGGTAATTCACCCCTCCACTTT. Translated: CASSLSTFTGGNSPLHF.